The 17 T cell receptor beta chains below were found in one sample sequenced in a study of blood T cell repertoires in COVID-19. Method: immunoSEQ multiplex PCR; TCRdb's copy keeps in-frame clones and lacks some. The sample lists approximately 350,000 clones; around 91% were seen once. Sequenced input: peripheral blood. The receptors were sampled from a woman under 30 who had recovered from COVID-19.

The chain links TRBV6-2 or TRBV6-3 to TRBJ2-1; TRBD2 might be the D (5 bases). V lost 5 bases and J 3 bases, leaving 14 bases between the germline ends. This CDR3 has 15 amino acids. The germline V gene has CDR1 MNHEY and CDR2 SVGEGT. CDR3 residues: CASSIGLGLYNEQFF. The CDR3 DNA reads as TGTGCCAGCAGTATTGGACTGGGTCTCTACAATGAGCAGTTCTTC.

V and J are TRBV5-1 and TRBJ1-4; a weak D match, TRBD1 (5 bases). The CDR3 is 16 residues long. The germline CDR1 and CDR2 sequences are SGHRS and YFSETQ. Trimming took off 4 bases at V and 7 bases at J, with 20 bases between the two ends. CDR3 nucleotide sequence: TGCGCCAGCAGCGGCGACAGTCCGACCGTAGGTGAAAAACTGTTTTTT. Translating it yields CASSGDSPTVGEKLFF.

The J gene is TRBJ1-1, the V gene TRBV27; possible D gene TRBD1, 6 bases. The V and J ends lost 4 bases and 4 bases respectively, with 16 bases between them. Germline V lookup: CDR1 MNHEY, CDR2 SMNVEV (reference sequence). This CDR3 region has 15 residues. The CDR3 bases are TGTGCCAGCAGTTCAGGGGCCACGAGGATCACTGAAGCTTTCTTT. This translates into CASSSGATRITEAFF.

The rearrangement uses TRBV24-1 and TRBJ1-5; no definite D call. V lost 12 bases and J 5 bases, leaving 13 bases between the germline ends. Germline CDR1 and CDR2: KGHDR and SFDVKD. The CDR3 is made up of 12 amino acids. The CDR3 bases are TGTGCCGTCGAACGGAGAGATCAGCCCCAGCATTTT. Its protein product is CAVERRDQPQHF.

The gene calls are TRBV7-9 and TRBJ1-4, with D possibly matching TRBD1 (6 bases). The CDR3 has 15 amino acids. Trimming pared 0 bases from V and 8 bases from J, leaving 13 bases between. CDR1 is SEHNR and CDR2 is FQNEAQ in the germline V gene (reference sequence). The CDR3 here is CASSLASGVKEKLFF. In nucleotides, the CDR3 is TGTGCCAGCAGCTTAGCGTCAGGGGTTAAGGAAAAACTGTTTTTT. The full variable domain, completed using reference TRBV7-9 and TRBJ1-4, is DTGVSQNPRHKITKRGQNVTFRCDPISEHNRLYWYRQTLGQGPEFLTYFQNEAQLEKSRLLSDRFSAERPKGSFSTLEIQRTEQGDSAMYLCASSLASGVKEKLFFGSGTQLSVL.

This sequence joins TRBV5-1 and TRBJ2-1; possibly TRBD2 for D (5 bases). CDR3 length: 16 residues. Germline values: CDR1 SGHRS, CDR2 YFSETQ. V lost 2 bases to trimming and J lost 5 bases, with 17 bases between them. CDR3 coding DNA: TGCGCCAGCAGCTTCGGGGTGCGAAGAGGCAACAATGAGCAGTTCTTC. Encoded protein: CASSFGVRRGNNEQFF.

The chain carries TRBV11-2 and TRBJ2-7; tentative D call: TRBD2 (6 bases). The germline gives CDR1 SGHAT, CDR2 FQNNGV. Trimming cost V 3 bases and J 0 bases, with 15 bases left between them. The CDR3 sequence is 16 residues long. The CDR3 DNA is TGTGCCAGCAGCTTCCTAGGGAGGACTAACTCCTACGAGCAGTACGTC. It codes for CASSFLGRTNSYEQYV.

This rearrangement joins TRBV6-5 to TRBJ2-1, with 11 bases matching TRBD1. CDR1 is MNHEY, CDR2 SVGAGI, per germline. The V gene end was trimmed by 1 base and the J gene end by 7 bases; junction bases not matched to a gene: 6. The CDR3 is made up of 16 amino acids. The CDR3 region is CASSYLDRGLGNEQFF. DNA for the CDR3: TGTGCCAGCAGTTACTTGGACAGGGGGCTGGGGAATGAGCAGTTCTTC.

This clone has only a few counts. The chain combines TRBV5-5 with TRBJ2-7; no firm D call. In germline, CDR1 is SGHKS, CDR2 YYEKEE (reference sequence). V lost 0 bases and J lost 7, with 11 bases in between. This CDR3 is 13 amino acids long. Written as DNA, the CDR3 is TGTGCCAGCAGCTTGGCCGTTTTAATGGAGCAGTACGTC. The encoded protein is CASSLAVLMEQYV.

The chain's CDR3 is CASSESGRGTGELFF. The CDR3, as DNA: TGTGCCAGCAGTGAAAGCGGGAGAGGCACCGGGGAGCTGTTTTTT. The gene calls are TRBV6-1 and TRBJ2-2, with 8 bases identical to TRBD2. The ends lost 2 bases at V and 4 bases at J; junction bases unmatched: 3. The CDR3 covers 15 residues. Germline V CDR1 and CDR2: MNHNS, SASEGT.

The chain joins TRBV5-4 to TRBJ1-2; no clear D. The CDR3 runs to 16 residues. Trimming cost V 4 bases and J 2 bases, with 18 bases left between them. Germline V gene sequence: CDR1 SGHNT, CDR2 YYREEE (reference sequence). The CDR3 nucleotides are TGTGCCAGCAGCCCATCAACTCGGACGGGGAACTATGGCTACACCTTC. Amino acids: CASSPSTRTGNYGYTF.

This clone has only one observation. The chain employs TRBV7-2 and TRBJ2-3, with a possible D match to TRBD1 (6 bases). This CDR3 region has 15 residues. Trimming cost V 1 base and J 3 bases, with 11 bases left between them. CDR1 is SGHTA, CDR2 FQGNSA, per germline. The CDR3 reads CASSLGGHNTDTQYF. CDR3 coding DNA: TGTGCCAGCAGCTTAGGGGGACACAATACAGATACGCAGTATTTT.

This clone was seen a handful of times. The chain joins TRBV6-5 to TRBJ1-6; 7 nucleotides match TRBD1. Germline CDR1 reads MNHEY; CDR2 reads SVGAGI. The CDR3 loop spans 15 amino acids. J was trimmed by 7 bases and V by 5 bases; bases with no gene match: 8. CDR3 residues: CASSPDRVGNSPLHF. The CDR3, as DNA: TGTGCCAGCAGTCCCGACAGGGTTGGCAATTCACCCCTCCACTTT.

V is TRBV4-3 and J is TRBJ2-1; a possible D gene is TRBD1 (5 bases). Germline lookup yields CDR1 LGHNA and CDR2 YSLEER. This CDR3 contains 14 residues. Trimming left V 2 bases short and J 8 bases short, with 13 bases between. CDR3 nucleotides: TGCGCCAGCAGCCAAAGTGAGTGGGGCCATGAGCAGTTCTTC. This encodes CASSQSEWGHEQFF.

CDR3 in DNA: TGTGCCAGCTCACCCCAGGCCTGCGAGCAGTACGTC. Residues: CASSPQACEQYV. The V gene is TRBV18, the J gene TRBJ2-7; D not resolved. The CDR3 contains 12 residues. Between the trimmed V and J ends, which lost 3 bases and 6 bases, there was a span of 9 bases. The germline CDR1 and CDR2 sequences are KGHSH and LQKENI.

The CDR3 region has the DNA TGTGCCAGCAGCTTGGGCCCTAGCCTAGAGACCCAGTACTTC. It is translated as CASSLGPSLETQYF. The genes are TRBV5-4 and TRBJ2-5, with a tentative D call TRBD2 (5 bases). The CDR3 is made up of 14 amino acids. V lost 0 bases and J 4 bases, leaving 10 bases between the germline ends. Per germline, CDR1 SGHNT and CDR2 YYREEE (reference sequence).

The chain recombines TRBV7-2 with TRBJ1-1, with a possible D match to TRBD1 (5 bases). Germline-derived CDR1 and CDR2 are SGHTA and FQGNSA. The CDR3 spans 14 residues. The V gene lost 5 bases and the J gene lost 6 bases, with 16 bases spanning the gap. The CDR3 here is CASSTNIQGPEAFF. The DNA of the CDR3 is TGTGCCAGCAGCACCAATATCCAGGGCCCTGAAGCTTTCTTT.